These T cell receptor beta chains were read from a single sample in a study of monozygotic twins with inflammatory bowel disease. TCRdb re-analyzed the 5' RACE reads; it lists each CDR3 protein once, without DNA. This sample's clone table lists 150,000 to 200,000 distinct CDR3 sequences. Sequenced input: blood. These receptor sequences come from a human donor with ulcerative colitis or Crohn's disease, or a healthy co-twin of an affected twin (not recorded which). Each CDR3 is given with its conserved first and last residue. Each record gives: CDR3 length, J gene, V gene, CDR3 protein.

>14|TRBJ2-5|TRBV4-3
CASSLLGGGETQYF
>15|TRBJ1-1|TRBV5-1
CASSGRGGENTEAFF
>11|TRBJ2-7|TRBV20-1
CSATGTQEQYF
>16|TRBJ2-1|TRBV12-3/TRBV12-4
CAIESGSRSSYNEQFF
>16|TRBJ2-3|TRBV12-3/TRBV12-4
CASSLASGGVTDTQYF
>14|TRBJ2-1|TRBV20-1
CSARDGVAGVEQFF
>12|TRBJ2-5|TRBV2
CASSDLEETQYF
>14|TRBJ2-7|TRBV3-1
CASSQGVYSYEQYF
>13|TRBJ2-1|TRBV29-1
CSVLGLVRVEQFF
>11|TRBJ1-2|TRBV29-1
CSVGQIYGYTF
>13|TRBJ2-7|TRBV20-1
CSARASGRAEQYF
>15|TRBJ1-1|TRBV20-1
CSASPPRTGGTEAFF
>13|TRBJ2-7|TRBV6-1
CASSPRHSYEQYF
>15|TRBJ2-3|TRBV27
CASSLRDAVGDTQYF
>16|TRBJ2-3|TRBV7-6
CASSSATGRVSDTQYF
>17|TRBJ1-5|TRBV6-1
CASSEGTGGGYNQPQHF
>14|TRBJ1-5|TRBV24-1
CATSARQVMAPQHF